This T cell receptor beta chain was profiled in a study of T cells in Graves' hyperthyroidism and ophthalmopathy. Study results and limitations: Blood shared most expanded thyroid clonotypes above 0.001.

Germline V gene data show CDR1 as SGHAT and CDR2 as FQNNGV. Trimming took 5 bases from V and 0 from J, leaving 10 bases between them. The length of the CDR3 is 15 residues. The TCR beta CDR3 regions underwent amplification using RNA transcripts as the source. Initially, a first-round RT-PCR of the TCR CDR3 employed the HTBI primer set. TCRdb re-called the multiplex PCR reads through MiXCR, storing one row per CDR3 protein. The sample records about 290,000 distinct CDR3 sequences, roughly 13% being singletons. This clonotype has ten or more counts. Antigen: not known. The sample taken for sequencing was blood. This sequence originates from a woman in her 30s with Graves' hyperthyroidism that later progressed to Graves' ophthalmopathy. The chain carries TRBV11-2 and TRBJ2-2; D is unresolved. The CDR3 DNA reads TGTGCCAGCAGCCCACCTAGGACGAACACCGGGGAGCTGTTTTTT. As protein: CASSPPRTNTGELFF.